The 18 T cell receptor beta chains below come from one sample, sequenced in a study of shared clonotypes between healthy human individuals. Profiled with immunoSEQ multiplex PCR; TCRdb holds only in-frame clones, not every one. This table has approximately 1,000,000 clones, about 80% appearing once. The sample was memory CD4+ T cells from PBMCs. Described subset: CD45RA-negative fraction. Receptors were obtained from a man aged 18 to 29 in good health. Some clones in this sample may be carry-over from other donors' samples.

This chain connects TRBV4-3 to TRBJ2-2; D is possibly TRBD1 (5 bases). V was pared by 3 bases and J by 6 bases, with 17 bases between. The CDR3 contains 16 residues. The V gene's germline CDR1 is LGHNA and CDR2 YSLEER. CDR3 sequence: CASSQEWKTGAGELFF. In DNA, the CDR3 is TGCGCCAGCAGCCAGGAATGGAAAACAGGTGCCGGGGAGCTGTTTTTT.

The gene calls are TRBV7-2 and TRBJ1-1, with a weak D call TRBD1 (6 bases). CDR1 and CDR2 (germline): SGHTA, FQGNSA. The CDR3 extends over 14 amino acids. Between the trimmed V and J ends, which lost 2 bases and 2 bases, there was a span of 9 bases. This CDR3 is CASSLQGRNTEAFF. The CDR3 bases are TGTGCCAGCAGCTTACAGGGGAGAAACACTGAAGCTTTCTTT. Drawing the rest from reference TRBV7-2 and TRBJ1-1, the complete variable domain is GAGVSQSPSNKVTEKGKDVELRCDPISGHTALYWYRQSLGQGLEFLIYFQGNSAPDKSGLPSDRFSAERTGGSVSTLTIQRTQQEDSAVYLCASSLQGRNTEAFFGQGTRLTVV.

The CDR3: CASSEGTGGGSYEQYF. The CDR3 region has the DNA TGTGCCAGCAGTGAAGGGACAGGGGGGGGCTCCTACGAGCAGTACTTC. V and J are TRBV6-1 and TRBJ2-7; 10 bases map to TRBD1. The germline V gene has CDR1 MNHNS and CDR2 SASEGT. The CDR3 spans 16 residues. V lost 1 base, J lost 0 bases, and 3 bases stayed unmatched.

This clone was detected only a few times. For the CDR3, the DNA is TGTGCCTTCCTACAGGACTCGAACACTGAAGCTTTCTTT. Amino acids: CAFLQDSNTEAFF. The chain is built from TRBV30 and TRBJ1-1; perhaps TRBD1 as D (5 bases). The germline CDR1 and CDR2 sequences are GTSNPN and SVGIG (reference sequence). This CDR3 region has 13 residues. Between the trimmed V and J ends, which lost 7 bases and 1 base, there was a span of 13 bases. Using reference TRBV30 and TRBJ1-1 for the parts outside the CDR3, the full variable domain is SQTIHQWPATLVQPVGSPLSLECTVEGTSNPNLYWYRQAAGRGLQLLFYSVGIGQISSEVPQNLSASRPQDRQFILSSKKLLLSDSGFYLCAFLQDSNTEAFFGQGTRLTVV.

The chain is built from TRBV6-4 and TRBJ2-4; TRBD2 aligns across 8 bases. The CDR3 covers 17 residues. V lost 0 bases, J lost 2 bases, and 6 bases stayed unmatched. Germline CDR1 MRHNA, CDR2 SNTAGT. The CDR3 loop reads CASSDSIKRETKNIQYF. The CDR3 DNA is TGTGCCAGCAGTGACTCGATAAAGCGGGAGACCAAAAACATTCAGTACTTC.

The chain employs TRBV7-9 and TRBJ2-5; D perhaps matches TRBD1 (5 bases). The CDR3 is 15 amino acids. V lost 0 bases and J 5 bases, leaving 13 bases between the germline ends. Per germline, CDR1 SEHNR and CDR2 FQNEAQ (reference sequence). CDR3: CASSLAAAGKETQYF. CDR3 DNA sequence: TGTGCCAGCAGCTTAGCGGCAGCAGGGAAGGAGACCCAGTACTTC. The complete variable domain, with remaining parts taken from reference TRBV7-9 and TRBJ2-5, reads DTGVSQNPRHKITKRGQNVTFRCDPISEHNRLYWYRQTLGQGPEFLTYFQNEAQLEKSRLLSDRFSAERPKGSFSTLEIQRTEQGDSAMYLCASSLAAAGKETQYFGPGTRLLVL.

The CDR3 here is CASSLEARVGNGYTF. The CDR3 region has the DNA TGTGCCAGCAGCTTAGAGGCCAGGGTGGGGAATGGCTACACCTTC. The chain carries TRBV7-9 and TRBJ1-2; D is possibly TRBD1 (5 bases). The CDR3 is made up of 15 amino acids. The V end was cut by 1 base, the J end by 6 bases, with 15 bases between. Germline lookup yields CDR1 SEHNR and CDR2 FQNEAQ (reference sequence).

V and J are TRBV29-1 and TRBJ2-1, with a possible D match to TRBD2 (5 bases). This CDR3 comprises 15 residues. Germline V gene sequence: CDR1 SQVTM, CDR2 ANQGSEA. V was trimmed by 7 bases and J by 1 base, leaving 17 bases between them. The CDR3 spells CSALSGSGSYNEQFF. The CDR3 region has the DNA TGCAGCGCCCTGAGCGGATCGGGGTCCTACAATGAGCAGTTCTTC.

The chain joins TRBV4-1 to TRBJ2-3; a weak D match, TRBD2 (6 bases). There are 15 residues in the CDR3. Germline loops: CDR1 MGHRA, CDR2 YSYEKL. Trimming shortened V by 7 bases and J by 0 bases, and 14 bases separated the two germline ends. This CDR3 is CASNSGTFSTDTQYF. The CDR3 DNA reads as TGCGCCAGCAACTCAGGGACTTTTAGCACAGATACGCAGTATTTT.

The chain recombines TRBV11-2 with TRBJ1-1; D is ambiguous. Germline CDR1 reads SGHAT; CDR2 reads FQNNGV. This CDR3 region has 13 residues. V shed 5 bases and J shed 0 bases, with 7 bases lying between them. The CDR3 spells CASSGQVNTEAFF. CDR3 bases: TGTGCCAGCAGCGGGCAGGTGAACACTGAAGCTTTCTTT.

The chain uses TRBV9 and TRBJ1-4; 8 nucleotides agree with TRBD1. The CDR3 is made up of 15 amino acids. Germline assignment: CDR1 SGDLS and CDR2 YYNGEE. V gave up 4 bases and J gave up 4 bases; unmatched junction bases: 6. CDR3 in DNA: TGTGCCAGCAGCTTTCGGACAGGGCTTAATGAAAAACTGTTTTTT. Translating it yields CASSFRTGLNEKLFF.

This chain's CDR3 is CASRWGDLAGGLYEQYF. DNA of the CDR3: TGTGCAAGTCGCTGGGGGGACCTAGCGGGAGGTCTCTACGAGCAGTACTTC. The rearrangement joins TRBV12-2 to TRBJ2-7; the DNA was not used to check the table's D call, TRBD2. TRBV12-2 is marked as a pseudogene. The CDR3 length is 17 residues.

This clone was found a few times. The rearrangement links TRBV30 to TRBJ2-5, with 8 bases that match TRBD1. CDR1 is GTSNPN, CDR2 SVGIG, per germline (reference sequence). The V gene end was trimmed by 3 bases and the J gene end by 7 bases; junction bases not matched to a gene: 13. This CDR3 spans 15 amino acids. CDR3: CAWSRLGQGRLTQYF. The CDR3 DNA reads TGTGCCTGGAGCCGATTAGGACAGGGCCGATTGACCCAGTACTTC.

The V gene is TRBV5-1, the J gene TRBJ2-3; 9 bases are shared with TRBD1. CDR1 is SGHRS, CDR2 YFSETQ, per germline. With 4 bases clipped from V and 1 base from J, the junction kept 4 bases outside the gene matches. The CDR3 has 15 amino acids. CDR3 sequence reads: CASSRTGGGTDTQYF. The DNA for the CDR3 is TGCGCCAGCAGCCGCACAGGGGGCGGCACAGATACGCAGTATTTT.

The CDR3 sequence: CATSRVRLAGYNEQFF. As DNA, the CDR3 is TGTGCCACCAGCAGAGTGAGGCTAGCGGGGTACAATGAGCAGTTCTTC. The chain is built from TRBV15 and TRBJ2-1, with TRBD2 identical over 9 bases. Per the germline V gene, CDR1 is LNHNV and CDR2 is YYDKDF (reference sequence). The CDR3 has 16 amino acids. Trimming at V came to 1 base and at J to 4 bases, leaving 5 bases not matched to a gene.

The rearrangement links TRBV18 to TRBJ1-1; 11 nucleotides match TRBD1. V was pared by 2 bases and J by 4 bases, with 3 bases of the junction left unmatched. The CDR3 totals 15 residues. Germline V gives CDR1 KGHSH, CDR2 LQKENI. The CDR3 spells CASSPDGTGGTEAFF. The CDR3 bases are TGTGCCAGCTCACCAGATGGGACAGGGGGCACTGAAGCTTTCTTT. Combining the CDR3 with reference TRBV18 and TRBJ1-1 gives the whole variable domain NAGVMQNPRHLVRRRGQEARLRCSPMKGHSHVYWYRQLPEEGLKFMVYLQKENIIDESGMPKERFSAEFPKEGPSILRIQQVVRGDSAAYFCASSPDGTGGTEAFFGQGTRLTVV.

The V gene is TRBV27, the J gene TRBJ2-1, with D perhaps matching TRBD1 or TRBD2 (5 bases each). V lost 5 bases, J lost 9 bases, and 14 bases lay in between. The CDR3 extends over 13 amino acids. The germline V gene has CDR1 MNHEY and CDR2 SMNVEV (reference sequence). The CDR3 spells CASSRGRKGEQFF. The CDR3 coding sequence is TGTGCCAGCAGTCGGGGCAGGAAGGGTGAGCAGTTCTTC.

V gene TRBV2 combines with J gene TRBJ2-7; 12 nucleotides line up with TRBD1. The V and J ends lost 6 bases and 8 bases, in that order; junction bases with no gene match: 14. The CDR3 runs to 16 residues. From germline, CDR1 is SNHLY and CDR2 FYNNEI. In nucleotides, the CDR3 is TGTGCCAGCAGGTCCGGGACAGGGGGCGTGGGGACGAAGCAGTACTTC. The encoded protein is CASRSGTGGVGTKQYF.